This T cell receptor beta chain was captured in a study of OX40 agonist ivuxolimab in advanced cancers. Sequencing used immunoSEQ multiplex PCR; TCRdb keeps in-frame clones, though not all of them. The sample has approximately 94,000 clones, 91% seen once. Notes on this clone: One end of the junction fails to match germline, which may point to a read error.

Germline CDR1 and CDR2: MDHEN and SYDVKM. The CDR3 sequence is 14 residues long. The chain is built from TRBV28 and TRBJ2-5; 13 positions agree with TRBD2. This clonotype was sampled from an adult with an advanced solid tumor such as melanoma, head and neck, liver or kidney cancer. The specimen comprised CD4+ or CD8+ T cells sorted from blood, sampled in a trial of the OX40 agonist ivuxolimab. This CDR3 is CASSPPGLAGRYDF. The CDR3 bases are TGTGCCAGCAGCCCCCCGGGACTAGCGGGGCGTTACGACTTC.